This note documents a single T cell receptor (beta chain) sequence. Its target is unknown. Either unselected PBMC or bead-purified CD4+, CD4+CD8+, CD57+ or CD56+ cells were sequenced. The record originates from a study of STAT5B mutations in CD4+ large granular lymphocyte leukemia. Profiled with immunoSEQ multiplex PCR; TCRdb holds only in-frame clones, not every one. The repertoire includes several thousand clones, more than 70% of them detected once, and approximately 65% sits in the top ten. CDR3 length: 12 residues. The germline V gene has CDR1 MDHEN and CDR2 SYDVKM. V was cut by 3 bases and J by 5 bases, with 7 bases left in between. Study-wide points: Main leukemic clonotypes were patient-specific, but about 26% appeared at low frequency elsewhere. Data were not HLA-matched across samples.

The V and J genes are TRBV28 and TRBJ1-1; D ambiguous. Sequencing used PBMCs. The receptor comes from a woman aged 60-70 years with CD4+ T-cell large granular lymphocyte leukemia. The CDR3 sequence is CASSLPETEAFF. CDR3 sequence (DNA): TGTGCCAGCAGTTTGCCCGAGACTGAAGCTTTCTTT.